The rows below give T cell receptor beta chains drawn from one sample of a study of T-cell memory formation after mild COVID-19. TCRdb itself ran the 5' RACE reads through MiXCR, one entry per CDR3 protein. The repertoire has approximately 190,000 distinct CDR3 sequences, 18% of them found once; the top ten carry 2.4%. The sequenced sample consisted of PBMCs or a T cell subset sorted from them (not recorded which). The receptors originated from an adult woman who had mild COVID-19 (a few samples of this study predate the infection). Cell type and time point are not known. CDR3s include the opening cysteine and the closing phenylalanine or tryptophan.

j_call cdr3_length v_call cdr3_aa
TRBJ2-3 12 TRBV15 CATSVGRDTQYF
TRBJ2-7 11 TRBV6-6 CASPPGGEQYF
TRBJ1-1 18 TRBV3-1 CASSQGLLTGTMNTEAFF
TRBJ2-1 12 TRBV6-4 CASRDRYNEQFF
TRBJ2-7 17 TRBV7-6 CASSLAGTSGSTYEQYF
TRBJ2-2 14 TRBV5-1 CASSGGQHTGELFF
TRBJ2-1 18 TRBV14 CASSQGLTARSSYNEQFF
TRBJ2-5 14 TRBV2 CASSRTSGRETQYF
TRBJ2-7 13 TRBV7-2 CASSLVGGEEQYF
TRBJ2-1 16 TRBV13 CASSPPGGALYNEQFF
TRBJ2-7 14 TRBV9 CASSVASGDREQYF
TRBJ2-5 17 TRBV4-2 CASSYLTSSQRGETQYF
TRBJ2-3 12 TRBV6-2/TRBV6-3 CASRPRADTQYF
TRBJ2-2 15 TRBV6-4 CASRVERGGTGELFF
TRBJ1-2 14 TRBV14 CASSQKTGTGGYTF
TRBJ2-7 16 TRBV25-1 CASSAGQGTYLDEQYF
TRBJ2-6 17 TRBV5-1 CASSLYTGVSGANVLTF
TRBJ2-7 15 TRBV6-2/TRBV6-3 CASSYALAGAYEQYF
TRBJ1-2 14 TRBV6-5 CASTGQGVLYGYTF
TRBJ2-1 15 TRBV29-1 CSVVNQGRDHNEQFF
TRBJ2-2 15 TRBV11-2 CASSFGIANTGELFF
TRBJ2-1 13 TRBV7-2 CASSAGGKVEQFF
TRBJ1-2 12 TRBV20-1 CSAHRAPYGYTF
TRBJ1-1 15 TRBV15 CATSRDKVPVTEAFF
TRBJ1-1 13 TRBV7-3 CASSLLEGTEAFF
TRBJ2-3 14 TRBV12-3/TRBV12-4 CASSLGGITDTQYF
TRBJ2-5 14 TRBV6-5 CASSYRSRQETQYF
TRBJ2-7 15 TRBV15 CATSSIAGVSYEQYF
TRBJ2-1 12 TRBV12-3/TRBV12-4 CVSESSYNEQFF
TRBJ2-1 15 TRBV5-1 CASSQDSGSWYEQFF
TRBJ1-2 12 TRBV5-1 CASRTGIEGYTF
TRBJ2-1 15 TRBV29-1 CSVAPGTSGYNEQFF
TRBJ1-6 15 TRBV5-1 CASRLDRGLGSPLHF
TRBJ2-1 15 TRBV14 CASSRQGTPRNEQFF
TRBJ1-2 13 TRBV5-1 CASSLGAGWGYTF
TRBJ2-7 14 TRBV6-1 CASRDGQGSYEQYF
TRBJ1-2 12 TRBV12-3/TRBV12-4 CASSLALKGYTF
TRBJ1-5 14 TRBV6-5 CASRPDRGYQPQHF
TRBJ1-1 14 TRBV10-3 CAISGQQGGTEAFF
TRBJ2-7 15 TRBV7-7 CASSPSASGQGEQYF
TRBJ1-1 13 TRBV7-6 CASSLVMGSEAFF
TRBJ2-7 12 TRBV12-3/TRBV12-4 CASRAGGQKQYF
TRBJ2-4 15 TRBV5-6 CASRNWGEAKNIQYF
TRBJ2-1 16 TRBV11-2 CASSQLGLAGRNEQFF
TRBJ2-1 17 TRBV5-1 CASSSSSGQRLHNEQFF
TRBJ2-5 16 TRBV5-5 CASSLAYGGTQETQYF
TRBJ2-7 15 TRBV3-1 CASSPGTTSSYEQYF
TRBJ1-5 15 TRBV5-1 CASSLDGAGALTQHF
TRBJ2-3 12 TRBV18 CASSPSGDTQYF
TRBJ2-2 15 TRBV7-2 CASSLVLSGTGELFF
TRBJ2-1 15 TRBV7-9 CASSFGTSGYNEQFF
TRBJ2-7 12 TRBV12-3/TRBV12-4 CASSFLSYEQYF
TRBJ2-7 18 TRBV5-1 CASSLAPGTGAYPYEQYF
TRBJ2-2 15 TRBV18 CASSPGQENTGELFF
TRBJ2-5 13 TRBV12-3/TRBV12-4 CASGTGGHETQYF
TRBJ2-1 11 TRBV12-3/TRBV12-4 CASSLGSVEFF